The 14 T cell receptor beta chains below come from one sample, sequenced in a study of cytomegalovirus exposure and HLA in healthy donors. This PCR relied on a set of 60 Vbeta primers and 13 Jbeta primers. Data came from immunoSEQ multiplex PCR; TCRdb stores just in-frame clones and leaves some out. This repertoire shows 150,000 or so clones, roughly 84% found once; its top ten account for nearly 6.5%. Source material: PBMCs. These receptors came from a man aged 45-65 years in good health and CMV-seropositive.

The chain links TRBV9 to TRBJ1-1, with a weak D call TRBD1 (6 bases). Germline V gene data show CDR1 as SGDLS and CDR2 as YYNGEE. This CDR3 is 14 amino acids long. V was clipped by 2 bases and J by 1 base, with 9 bases between them. CDR3 in DNA: TGTGCCAGCAGCGTTAGGACAGAGAACACTGAAGCTTTCTTT. It translates to CASSVRTENTEAFF. The entire variable domain, with the rest obtained from reference TRBV9 and TRBJ1-1, is as follows: DSGVTQTPKHLITATGQRVTLRCSPRSGDLSVYWYQQSLDQGLQFLIQYYNGEERAKGNILERFSAQQFPDLHSELNLSSLELGDSALYFCASSVRTENTEAFFGQGTRLTVV.

This clone was seen a handful of times. The chain recombines TRBV27 with TRBJ1-2; a possible D gene is TRBD1 (5 bases). Trimming shortened V by 5 bases and J by 0 bases, and 10 bases separated the two germline ends. CDR3 size: 14 residues. Germline V gives CDR1 MNHEY, CDR2 SMNVEV (reference sequence). The CDR3 loop reads CASSPRDTNYGYTF. CDR3 in DNA: TGTGCCAGCAGTCCCAGGGATACTAACTATGGCTACACCTTC.

The chain recombines TRBV18 with TRBJ1-1, with D unclear. Germline assignment: CDR1 KGHSH and CDR2 LQKENI. V lost 5 bases, J lost 7 bases, and 11 bases lay in between. This CDR3 is built from 12 residues. CDR3 region: CASSATQFEAFF. The CDR3 DNA follows: TGTGCCAGCTCAGCTACACAGTTTGAAGCTTTCTTT.

The V gene is TRBV29-1, the J gene TRBJ1-1; D may be TRBD1 (6 bases). Germline V gene lookup returns CDR1 SQVTM and CDR2 ANQGSEA. The CDR3 runs to 13 residues. The germline V and J ends were trimmed by 3 bases and 4 bases, with 12 bases remaining between them. In DNA form, the CDR3 reads TGCAGCGTTGAGACAGGAACCTTCACTGAAGCTTTCTTT. Translating it yields CSVETGTFTEAFF.

The chain uses TRBV5-1 and TRBJ2-5, with D possibly being TRBD1 (5 bases). The CDR3 totals 13 residues. Germline CDR1 is SGHRS and CDR2 is YFSETQ. V shed 4 bases and J shed 4 bases, with 11 bases lying between them. The DNA for the CDR3 is TGCGCCAGCAGCGTAACAGGAGCAGAGACCCAGTACTTC. Translating gives CASSVTGAETQYF.

V is TRBV6-5 and J is TRBJ1-5; D is undetermined. Germline CDR1 is MNHEY and CDR2 is SVGAGI. Trimming pared 0 bases from V and 6 bases from J, leaving 9 bases between. CDR3 length equals 14 residues. The CDR3 DNA sequence: TGTGCCAGCAGTTACTCAGGAGTAGGTCAGCCCCAGCATTTT. Translated: CASSYSGVGQPQHF.

The chain is built from TRBV6-5 and TRBJ2-7; no clear D gene. Germline assignment: CDR1 MNHEY and CDR2 SVGAGI. Trimming pared 8 bases from V and 7 bases from J, leaving 12 bases between. This CDR3 spans 11 amino acids. DNA of the CDR3: TGTGCCAGCCGTCAGGCAAAGGAGCAGTACTTC. This codes for CASRQAKEQYF.

This chain uses TRBV19 with TRBJ2-1; the match to TRBD2 covers 9 bases. Trimming at V came to 4 bases and at J to 3 bases, leaving 7 bases not matched to a gene. This CDR3 is built from 16 residues. Germline values: CDR1 LNHDA, CDR2 SQIVND (reference sequence). CDR3 region: CASSSWTSVGYNEQFF. The DNA of the CDR3 is TGTGCCAGTAGTAGCTGGACTAGCGTAGGCTACAATGAGCAGTTCTTC.

The genes are TRBV5-8 and TRBJ2-1, with TRBD2 matching over 14 bases. Germline loops: CDR1 SGHTS, CDR2 YDEGEE. Trimming cost V 4 bases and J 7 bases; bases outside gene matches: 4. The CDR3 runs to 15 residues. The CDR3 DNA sequence: TGTGCCAGCAGCCCAGGGACTAGCGGGGGAAATGAGCAGTTCTTC. Its protein is CASSPGTSGGNEQFF.

V and J are TRBV27 and TRBJ2-1; possible D gene TRBD1, 6 bases. The CDR3 has 14 residues. Trimming stripped 2 bases from V and 7 bases from J, with 12 bases between. Germline V lookup: CDR1 MNHEY, CDR2 SMNVEV (reference sequence). In nucleotides, the CDR3 is TGTGCCAGCAGTTTAATGGGCAGGGGAAATGAGCAGTTCTTC. It codes for CASSLMGRGNEQFF.

This chain joins TRBV9 and TRBJ2-3; 8 bases agree with TRBD1. CDR1 and CDR2 (germline): SGDLS, YYNGEE. The V gene end was trimmed by 0 bases and the J gene end by 10 bases; junction bases not matched to a gene: 7. The CDR3 sequence is 14 residues long. CDR3 region: CASSVGQGAYAQYF. The CDR3 region has the DNA TGTGCCAGCAGCGTAGGCCAGGGGGCTTACGCGCAGTATTTT.

This clone has more than one count but fewer than ten. This sample includes further DNA sequences coding for the same CDR3. The chain has TRBV27 and TRBJ1-1, with a possible D match to TRBD1 (5 bases). Germline-derived CDR1 and CDR2 are MNHEY and SMNVEV (reference sequence). Trimming removed 3 bases at V and 1 base at J, with 9 bases between. The CDR3 runs 14 residues. The CDR3 is CASSLIGGNTEAFF. Here the CDR3 DNA reads TGTGCCAGCAGTTTGATCGGGGGGAACACTGAAGCTTTCTTT.

The sample holds a few counts of this clone. CDR3 nucleotides: TGTGCCTGGAGTGCGGGATCGGGAGGCGATACGCAGTATTTT. This codes for CAWSAGSGGDTQYF. This chain joins TRBV30 and TRBJ2-3, with 7 positions matching TRBD2. From germline, CDR1 is GTSNPN and CDR2 SVGIG (reference sequence). This CDR3 comprises 14 residues. J lost 6 bases, V lost 1 base, and 7 bases had no gene match. Looking up the rest from reference TRBV30 and TRBJ2-3 gives the full variable domain: SQTIHQWPATLVQPVGSPLSLECTVEGTSNPNLYWYRQAAGRGLQLLFYSVGIGQISSEVPQNLSASRPQDRQFILSSKKLLLSDSGFYLCAWSAGSGGDTQYFGPGTRLTVL.

J is TRBJ2-7 and V is TRBV10-2, with D possibly TRBD1 on 5 matching bases. The CDR3 contains 18 residues. Trimming took 0 bases from V and 0 from J, leaving 18 bases between them. Germline V gene data show CDR1 as WSHSY and CDR2 as SAAADI. The CDR3 region has the DNA TGCGCCAGCAGTGAGTCGATCGGCAGGGTTGGGGTCTCCTACGAGCAGTACGTC. It yields the protein CASSESIGRVGVSYEQYV.